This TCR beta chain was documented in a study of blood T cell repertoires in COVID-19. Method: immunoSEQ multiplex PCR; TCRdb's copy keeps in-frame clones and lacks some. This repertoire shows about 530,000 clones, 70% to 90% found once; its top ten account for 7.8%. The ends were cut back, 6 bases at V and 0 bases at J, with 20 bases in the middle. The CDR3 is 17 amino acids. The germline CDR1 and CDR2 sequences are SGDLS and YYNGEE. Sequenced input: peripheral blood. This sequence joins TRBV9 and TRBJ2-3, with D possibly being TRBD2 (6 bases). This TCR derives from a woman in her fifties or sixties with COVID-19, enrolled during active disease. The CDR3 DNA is TGTGCCAGCAACCACCCTAGGAGGGGCCCGAGCACAGATACGCAGTATTTT. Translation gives CASNHPRRGPSTDTQYF.